The rows below give T cell receptor beta chains drawn from one sample of a study of post-analysis software for immune sequencing data. TCRdb re-analysed the PCR reads in MiXCR, keeping a single row per CDR3 protein. The table records around 400,000 distinct CDR3 sequences, approximately 39% of them present only once. The sample comprised blood. These receptor sequences come from a girl aged 2 to 9 with multiple sclerosis. CDR3s include the opening cysteine and the closing phenylalanine or tryptophan.

>TRBV10-3
CAISESVGAVVYGYTF
>TRBV28
CASSSSGRAAKETQYF
>TRBV6-5
CASNQGAGAYEQYF
>TRBV4-3
CASSQALMRGANEKLFF
>TRBV12-3/TRBV12-4
CASSLKGQGINQPQHF
>TRBV7-2
CASSSMDRGTEQFF
>TRBV2
CASSEVRLADVNEQYF
>TRBV7-6
CASSLTVEIAGEQYF
>TRBV20-1
CSARVRGREGLNEQFF
>TRBV12-3/TRBV12-4
CASSLESTDTDTQYF
>TRBV5-1
CASSSRFASSDVQAYEQYF
>TRBV6-1
CASSLTRGPPEGDSSYEQYF
>TRBV3-1
CASSSLYGFGEQYF
>TRBV18
CASSPEGQGNEQYF
>TRBV11-2
CASSDRDRAKYGYTF
>TRBV7-2
CASSLYERDTQYF
>TRBV28
CASSTTGELNTEAFF
>TRBV4-2
CASSQETSGTYEQYF
>TRBV7-3
CASSLTPGGALHF
>TRBV5-1
CASSRPSPYEQYF
>TRBV6-5
CASRKQGAYEQYF
>TRBV4-3
CASSRSDSYYGYTF
>TRBV5-1
CASSLALAGGYNEQFF
>TRBV7-2
CASSLLGRAYGYTF
>TRBV6-6
CASTPTGPNYGYTF
>TRBV29-1
CSVGNELNTEAFF
>TRBV20-1
CSAPNEQFF
>TRBV5-1
CASSSDRVRYEQYF
>TRBV6-5
CASRQITGSPLHF
>TRBV12-3/TRBV12-4
CASREGDQEQYF
>TRBV7-9
CASSRGTSGSSTDTQYF
>TRBV28
CASSSAARDGYTF
>TRBV5-8
CASSPPRAKSLNIQYF
>TRBV24-1
CATSDPGQDAGEQYF
>TRBV20-1
CSASGRGGLQFF
>TRBV7-9
CASSQEEDTQYF
>TRBV6-6
CASSYREGAKNIQYF
>TRBV20-1
CSAVPGLAGGSDTQYF
>TRBV3-1
CASSQDFAVRDRAYEQYF
>TRBV6-5
CASNWGRGAGGYTF
>TRBV10-3
CAIKNSGTYNEQFF
>TRBV20-1
CSASYPGQGKTGELFF
>TRBV6-2/TRBV6-3
CASSWDRDEQYF
>TRBV7-8
CASSLAPGEGEQFF
>TRBV5-1
CASSLALAADGNTIYF